This T cell receptor (beta chain) was identified in a study of OX40 agonist ivuxolimab in advanced cancers. Trimming stripped 6 bases from V and 2 bases from J, with 13 bases between. The length of the CDR3 is 14 residues. The germline CDR1 and CDR2 sequences are MNHNY and SVGAGI (reference sequence). The table came from immunoSEQ multiplex PCR; TCRdb's copy has only in-frame clones and leaves some out. In the table there are roughly 80,000 clones, around 87% of which are singletons. The source material was CD4+ or CD8+ T cells sorted from blood, sampled in a trial of the OX40 agonist ivuxolimab. This receptor was obtained from an adult with an advanced solid tumor such as melanoma, head and neck, liver or kidney cancer. The V call is TRBV6-6, the J call TRBJ1-1; weak D call: TRBD1 (6 bases). CDR3 in DNA: TGTGCCAGCAGGGACAGAGTCTTAAACACTGAAGCTTTCTTT. Translation gives CASRDRVLNTEAFF.